The clone carrying this T cell receptor (beta chain) has at least ten counts. Antigen unknown. A marrow graft followed busulfan-fludarabine conditioning, with cyclophosphamide on days +3 and +4. Here immunoSEQ multiplex PCR was the method, and the copy in TCRdb shows in-frame clones only, minus some. The profile covers about 27,000 clones, none occurring a single time. The data derive from a study of T cells after posttransplantation cyclophosphamide. V was cut by 4 bases and J by 2 bases, with 8 bases left in between. From germline, CDR1 is LNHDA and CDR2 SQIVND (reference sequence). The CDR3 runs 13 residues. Findings of the study overall: Donor-recipient repertoire similarity was low at 1-2 months, rising over year one. After PTCy, TRB diversity resembled that of CNI/methotrexate controls. TRB overlap between skin or GI tissue T cells and blood was limited.

The V call is TRBV19, the J call TRBJ2-5; D may be TRBD2 (6 bases). This TCR came from a male patient younger than 30 who received an allogeneic stem cell transplant from a related donor, was CMV-positive, and had no GVHD. Some of the T cells may derive from the graft donor. The specimen was PBMCs, collected after allogeneic stem cell transplant with posttransplant cyclophosphamide. CDR3 amino acids: CASSKEGQETQYF. CDR3 DNA sequence: TGTGCCAGTAGTAAGGAGGGTCAAGAGACCCAGTACTTC.